Described below is a single TCR beta chain sequence and its context. TCRdb's copy holds only in-frame clones and misses some; the assay was immunoSEQ multiplex PCR. The profile covers roughly 79,000 clones, with about 91% appearing a single time and roughly 6.1% taken by the ten largest. CDR3 length equals 15 residues. J gave up 2 bases and V 3 bases, and 7 bases lay outside the gene matches. Germline CDR1 is MNHEY and CDR2 is SMNVEV (reference sequence). The data stem from a study of blood T cell repertoires in COVID-19. Study at large: Sample material is recorded as cDNA or gDNA derived from T cells, B-cell-depleted T cells, or PBMCs.

Sequences were obtained from peripheral blood. The V call is TRBV27, the J call TRBJ2-7, with 7 bases lining up with TRBD1. The TCR originated in a woman between 45 and 60 years old with acute or convalescent COVID-19. The CDR3 protein is CASSFIGTGAYEQYF. CDR3 DNA: TGTGCCAGCAGTTTCATCGGCACAGGGGCCTACGAGCAGTACTTC.